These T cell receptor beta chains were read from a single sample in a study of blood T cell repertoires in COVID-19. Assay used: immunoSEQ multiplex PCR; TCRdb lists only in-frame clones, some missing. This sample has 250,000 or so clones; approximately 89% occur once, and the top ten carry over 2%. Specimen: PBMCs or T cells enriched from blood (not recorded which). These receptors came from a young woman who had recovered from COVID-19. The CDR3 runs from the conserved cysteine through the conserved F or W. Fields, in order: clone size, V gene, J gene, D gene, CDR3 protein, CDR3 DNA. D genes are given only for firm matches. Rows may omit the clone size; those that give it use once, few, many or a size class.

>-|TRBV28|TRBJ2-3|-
CASSLEGTDTQYF
TGTGCCAGCAGTTTAGAGGGCACAGATACGCAGTATTTT
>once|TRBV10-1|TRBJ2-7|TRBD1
CASYRPSTGDFLYEQYF
TGCGCCAGCTATCGCCCTTCGACAGGGGACTTTCTCTACGAGCAGTACTTC
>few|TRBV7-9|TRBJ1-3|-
CASLGSAGNTIYF
TGTGCCAGCCTCGGGAGTGCTGGAAACACCATATATTTT
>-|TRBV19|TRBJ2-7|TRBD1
CASSRRQGLIHYEQYF
TGTGCCAGTAGTCGTCGACAGGGGCTAATTCACTACGAGCAGTACTTC
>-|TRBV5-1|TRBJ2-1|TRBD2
CASSSPSGSSYNEQFF
TGCGCCAGCAGCTCCCCTAGCGGGTCCTCCTACAATGAGCAGTTCTTC
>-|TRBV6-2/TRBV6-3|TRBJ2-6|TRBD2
CASSTGTSGGSGANVLTF
TGTGCCAGCAGTACCGGGACTAGCGGGGGGTCTGGGGCCAACGTCCTGACTTTC
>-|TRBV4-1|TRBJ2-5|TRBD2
CASSQLLAGVSETQYF
TGCGCCAGCAGCCAACTTCTAGCGGGAGTGTCGGAGACCCAGTACTTC
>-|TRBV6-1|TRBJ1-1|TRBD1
CASSEAANDRVEAFF
TGTGCCAGCAGTGAAGCAGCTAACGACAGGGTAGAAGCTTTCTTT
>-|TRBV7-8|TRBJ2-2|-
CASSRESTGELFF
TGTGCCAGCAGCCGGGAGAGCACCGGGGAGCTGTTTTTT
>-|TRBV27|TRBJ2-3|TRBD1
CASIPLGQGGTDTQYF
TGTGCCAGCATCCCCCTGGGACAGGGTGGCACAGATACGCAGTATTTT
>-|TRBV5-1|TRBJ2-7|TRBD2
CASSPSGGLSYEQYF
TGCGCCAGCTCTCCTAGCGGGGGCCTTTCCTACGAGCAGTACTTC
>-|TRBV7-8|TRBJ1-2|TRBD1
CASSVDRVPANYGYTF
TGTGCCAGCAGCGTAGACAGGGTCCCAGCTAACTATGGCTACACCTTC
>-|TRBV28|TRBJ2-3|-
CASPPETGVGSTQYF
TGTGCCAGCCCTCCCGAGACAGGAGTAGGTTCTACGCAGTATTTT
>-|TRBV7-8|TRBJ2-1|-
CASSLDYISYNEQFF
TGTGCCAGCAGCTTAGATTACATTTCCTACAATGAGCAGTTCTTC
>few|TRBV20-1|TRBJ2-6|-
CSASAFYSGANVLTF
TGCAGTGCTAGTGCCTTCTACTCTGGGGCCAACGTCCTGACTTTC
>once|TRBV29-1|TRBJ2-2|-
CSATLLGGTGELFF
TGCAGCGCCACCCTACTGGGAGGAACCGGGGAGCTGTTTTTT
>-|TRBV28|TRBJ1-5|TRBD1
CASNDGQGANQPQHF
TGTGCCAGCAACGACGGACAGGGGGCGAATCAGCCCCAGCATTTT
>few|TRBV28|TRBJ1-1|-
CASSPRQGSAENTEAFF
TGTGCCAGCAGCCCCCGCCAGGGATCGGCCGAGAACACTGAAGCTTTCTTT
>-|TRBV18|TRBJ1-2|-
CASSSDRPLRGYTF
TGTGCCAGCTCGTCCGACAGGCCCTTGAGGGGCTACACCTTC
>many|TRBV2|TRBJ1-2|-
CASKGREDYGYTF
TGTGCCAGCAAAGGCAGGGAGGACTATGGCTACACCTTC
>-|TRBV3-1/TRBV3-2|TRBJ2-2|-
CASSQELGRRETGELFF
TGTGCCAGCAGCCAAGAACTGGGCCGGAGGGAGACCGGGGAGCTGTTTTTT
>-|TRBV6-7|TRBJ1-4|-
CASSYSAQGLTNEKLFF
TGTGCCAGCAGTTACTCGGCACAGGGCCTAACTAATGAAAAACTGTTTTTT
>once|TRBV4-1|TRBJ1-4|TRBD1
CASSHLSTGVFGKLFF
TGCGCCAGCAGCCATCTTTCGACAGGGGTTTTCGGAAAACTGTTTTTT
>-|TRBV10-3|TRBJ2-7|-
CAIRSRPGGIAPSYEQYF
TGTGCCATCAGGAGCAGGCCGGGCGGGATAGCGCCTTCCTACGAGCAGTACTTC
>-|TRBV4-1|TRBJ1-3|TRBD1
CASSSGQGYGNTIYF
TGCGCCAGCAGTTCCGGACAGGGCTACGGAAACACCATATATTTT
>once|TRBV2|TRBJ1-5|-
CASSEGVGPQHF
TGTGCCAGCAGTGAGGGCGTGGGGCCCCAGCATTTT
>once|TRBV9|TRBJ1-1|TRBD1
CASSTRDRDTEAFF
TGTGCCAGCAGCACACGGGACAGGGACACTGAAGCTTTCTTT
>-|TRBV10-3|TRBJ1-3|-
CAISEIRSSGNTIYF
TGTGCCATCAGTGAAATCCGTAGCTCTGGAAACACCATATATTTT
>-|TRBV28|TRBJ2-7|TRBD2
CASLSSGGSYEQYF
TGTGCCAGCCTCTCTAGCGGGGGCTCCTACGAGCAGTACTTC
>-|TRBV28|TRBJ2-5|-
CASSAGEMLQETQYF
TGTGCCAGCAGTGCCGGGGAAATGTTACAAGAGACCCAGTACTTC
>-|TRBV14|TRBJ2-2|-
CASSQESPITNTGELFF
TGTGCCAGCAGCCAAGAGTCCCCTATTACGAACACCGGGGAGCTGTTTTTT
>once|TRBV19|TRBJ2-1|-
CASREFSYNEQFF
TGTGCCAGTAGAGAGTTCTCCTACAATGAGCAGTTCTTC
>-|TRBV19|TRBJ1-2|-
CASSTIWRRTATLPEGYTF
TGTGCCAGTAGTACGATTTGGCGGCGGACAGCAACTCTTCCTGAGGGCTACACCTTC
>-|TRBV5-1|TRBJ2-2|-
CASSPIPFFELNTGELFF
TGCGCCAGCAGCCCGATACCTTTTTTTGAACTGAACACCGGGGAGCTGTTTTTT
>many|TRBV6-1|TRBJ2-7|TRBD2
CASSEATSGAYEQYF
TGTGCCAGCAGTGAAGCGACTAGCGGGGCCTACGAGCAGTACTTC
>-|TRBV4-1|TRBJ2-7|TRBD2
CASSQGAGDAYEQYF
TGCGCCAGCAGCCAAGGAGCGGGGGACGCCTACGAGCAGTACTTC
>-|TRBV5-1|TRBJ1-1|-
CASTLGPDRMNTEAFF
TGCGCCAGCACCTTGGGTCCCGACAGAATGAACACTGAAGCTTTCTTT
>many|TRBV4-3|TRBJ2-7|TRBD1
CASSPGTGFDEQYF
TGCGCCAGCTCCCCCGGGACAGGGTTCGACGAGCAGTACTTC
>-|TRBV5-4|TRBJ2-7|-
CASSEGTLNEQYF
TGTGCCAGCAGTGAGGGTACCTTAAACGAGCAGTACTTC
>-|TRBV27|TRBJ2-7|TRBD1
CASSLTGYGYEQYF
TGTGCCAGCAGTTTGACAGGGTATGGCTACGAGCAGTACTTC
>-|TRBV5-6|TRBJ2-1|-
CASSLRVSYNEQFF
TGTGCCAGCAGCTTGCGGGTTTCCTACAATGAGCAGTTCTTC
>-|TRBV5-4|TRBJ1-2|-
CASSLGGYGYTF
TGTGCCAGCAGCTTGGGAGGGTATGGCTACACCTTC
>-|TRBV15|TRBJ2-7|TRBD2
CATSRNRASGVSTYEQYF
TGTGCCACCAGCAGAAATCGGGCTAGCGGGGTGTCCACCTACGAGCAGTACTTC
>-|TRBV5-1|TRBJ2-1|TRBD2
CASSLDSGTSAYNEQFF
TGCGCCAGCAGCTTGGACTCCGGGACTAGTGCTTACAATGAGCAGTTCTTC
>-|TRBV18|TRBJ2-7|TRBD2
CASSPLSSGGINYEQYF
TGTGCCAGCTCACCACTCTCCAGCGGGGGGATCAACTACGAGCAGTACTTC
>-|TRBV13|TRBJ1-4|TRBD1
CASSLQTGDATNEKLFF
TGTGCCAGCAGCCTCCAGACAGGGGATGCAACTAATGAAAAACTGTTTTTT
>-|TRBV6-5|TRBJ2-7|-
CATAQLAREQYF
TGTGCCACAGCTCAATTGGCTAGAGAGCAGTACTTC
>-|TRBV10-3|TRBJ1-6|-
CAISDRTLGNSPLHF
TGTGCCATCAGTGACCGGACTTTAGGTAATTCACCCCTCCACTTT
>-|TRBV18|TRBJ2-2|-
CASSPPEGAWELFF
TGTGCCAGCTCACCACCGGAAGGGGCCTGGGAGCTGTTTTTT
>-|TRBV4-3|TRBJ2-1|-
CASSQGTNNEQFF
TGCGCCAGCAGCCAAGGCACAAACAATGAGCAGTTCTTC
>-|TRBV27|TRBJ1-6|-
CASSYGAQSPLHF
TGTGCCAGCAGTTATGGGGCACAGTCACCCCTCCACTTT
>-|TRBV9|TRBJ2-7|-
CASSVGVGGGEQYF
TGTGCCAGCAGCGTAGGAGTAGGAGGAGGTGAGCAGTACTTC
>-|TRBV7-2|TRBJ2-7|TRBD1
CASSVTGTGFGEQYF
TGTGCCAGCAGCGTAACCGGGACAGGGTTCGGCGAGCAGTACTTC
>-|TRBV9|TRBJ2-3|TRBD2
CASSRFFGGAGDTQYF
TGTGCCAGCAGCCGTTTTTTCGGGGGGGCCGGAGATACGCAGTATTTT